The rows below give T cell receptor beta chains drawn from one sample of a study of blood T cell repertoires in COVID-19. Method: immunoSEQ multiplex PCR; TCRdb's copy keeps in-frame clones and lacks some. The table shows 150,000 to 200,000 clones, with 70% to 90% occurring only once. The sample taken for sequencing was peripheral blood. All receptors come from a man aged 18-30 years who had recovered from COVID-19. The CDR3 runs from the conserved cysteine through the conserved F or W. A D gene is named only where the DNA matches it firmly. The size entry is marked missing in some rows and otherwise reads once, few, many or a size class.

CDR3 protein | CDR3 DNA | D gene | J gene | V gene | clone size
CASSYSRSSGRPTQYF | TGTGCCAGCAGTTACTCGAGGTCTAGCGGGAGACCTACGCAGTATTTT | TRBD2 | TRBJ2-3 | TRBV6-2/TRBV6-3 | NA
CASSLTSGSGTGELFF | TGCGCCAGCAGCTTGACTAGCGGGAGCGGCACCGGGGAGCTGTTTTTT | TRBD2 | TRBJ2-2 | TRBV5-1 | once
CASSSVGQAHSGNTIYF | TGTGCCAGCAGCTCCGTAGGACAGGCGCACTCTGGAAACACCATATATTTT | TRBD1 | TRBJ1-3 | TRBV11-2 | once
CASSRQLAGMTVETQYF | TGCGCCAGCAGCCGTCAACTAGCGGGAATGACGGTAGAGACCCAGTACTTC | TRBD2 | TRBJ2-5 | TRBV5-1 | NA
CASSVADSQSYEQYF | TGTGCCAGCAGCGTAGCGGATAGCCAAAGCTACGAGCAGTACTTC | NA | TRBJ2-7 | TRBV9 | NA
CASCKGERNIQYF | TGTGCCAGCTGTAAGGGAGAGAGGAACATTCAGTACTTC | NA | TRBJ2-4 | TRBV2 | NA
CASMTEMNTEAFF | TGTGCCAGCATGACTGAAATGAACACTGAAGCTTTCTTT | NA | TRBJ1-1 | TRBV25-1 | once
CSASSGGTDTQYF | TGCAGTGCTAGTAGCGGGGGAACAGATACGCAGTATTTT | TRBD2 | TRBJ2-3 | TRBV20-1 | NA
CASSLGLGRASGRNEQFF | TGTGCCAGCAGCTTAGGTTTGGGGAGGGCTAGCGGGAGGAATGAGCAGTTCTTC | TRBD2 | TRBJ2-1 | TRBV7-2 | many
CASSNRQGGETQYF | TGTGCCAGCAGTAACCGACAGGGCGGTGAGACCCAGTACTTC | TRBD1 | TRBJ2-5 | TRBV6-5 | NA
CASSEQGNDYGYTF | TGTGCCAGCAGCGAACAGGGTAACGACTATGGCTACACCTTC | NA | TRBJ1-2 | TRBV9 | NA
CASSADDSGTDTQYF | TGTGCCAGCAGCGCAGATGATAGCGGCACAGATACGCAGTATTTT | NA | TRBJ2-3 | TRBV9 | NA
CASRPWGRGNEKLFF | TGTGCCAGCCGCCCCTGGGGGAGGGGGAATGAAAAACTGTTTTTT | NA | TRBJ1-4 | TRBV2 | NA
CASSSRYSGWTNEKLFF | TGTGCCAGCAGCTCCCGTTATTCCGGGTGGACTAATGAAAAACTGTTTTTT | NA | TRBJ1-4 | TRBV11-2 | NA
CASSFRDSGHEQFF | TGTGCCAGCAGTTTCCGGGACTCCGGGCATGAGCAGTTCTTC | NA | TRBJ2-1 | TRBV6-2/TRBV6-3 | NA
CSASRSGRSYEQYF | TGCAGTGCTAGTCGCAGCGGGAGGTCCTACGAGCAGTACTTC | TRBD2 | TRBJ2-7 | TRBV20-1 | NA
CASSSLSDRGGELFF | TGTGCCAGCAGCTCCCTCTCAGACAGGGGAGGGGAGCTGTTTTTT | TRBD1 | TRBJ2-2 | TRBV27 | NA
CASSTGGAYEKLFF | TGTGCCAGTTCAACGGGAGGGGCTTATGAAAAACTGTTTTTT | NA | TRBJ1-4 | TRBV19 | NA
CASSQTGGAGETQYF | TGTGCCAGCAGCCAGACAGGGGGCGCAGGGGAGACCCAGTACTTC | TRBD1 | TRBJ2-5 | TRBV7-8 | NA
CASSLDGSTDTQYF | TGTGCCAGCAGCTTAGACGGTAGCACAGATACGCAGTATTTT | NA | TRBJ2-3 | TRBV7-2 | NA
CASSEAVDRSNQPQHF | TGTGCCAGCAGTGAAGCCGTCGACAGGTCCAATCAGCCCCAGCATTTT | NA | TRBJ1-5 | TRBV2 | NA
CASGWGSTNTGELFF | TGTGCCAGCGGTTGGGGCAGCACGAACACCGGGGAGCTGTTTTTT | NA | TRBJ2-2 | TRBV28 | NA
CASSPGTSGYNEQFF | TGTGCCAGCAGCCCAGGGACTAGCGGCTACAATGAGCAGTTCTTC | TRBD2 | TRBJ2-1 | TRBV7-6 | NA
CASSLGQGYQPQHF | TGTGCCAGCAGCTTGGGACAGGGGTATCAGCCCCAGCATTTT | TRBD1 | TRBJ1-5 | TRBV25-1 | once
CASSFQTGGATGELFF | TGTGCCAGCAGCTTCCAGACAGGGGGCGCGACCGGGGAGCTGTTTTTT | TRBD1 | TRBJ2-2 | TRBV7-9 | NA
CASSQALPAGAARQFF | TGTGCCAGCAGCCAAGCTCTTCCAGCGGGAGCCGCTCGGCAGTTCTTC | TRBD2 | TRBJ2-1 | TRBV3-1/TRBV3-2 | NA
CASSDPAGLYNEQFF | TGTGCCAGCAGTGACCCAGCGGGACTCTACAATGAGCAGTTCTTC | TRBD2 | TRBJ2-1 | TRBV6-1 | NA
CASSLAKSGTGAFF | TGTGCCAGCAGCTTGGCCAAGTCGGGAACTGGGGCTTTCTTT | NA | TRBJ1-1 | TRBV5-6 | once
CASSFNGFRFF | TGTGCCAGCAGTTTCAACGGTTTTCGGTTCTTC | NA | TRBJ2-1 | TRBV12-3/TRBV12-4 | NA
CASSPQTGVPYEQYF | TGTGCCAGCTCACCTCAGACAGGGGTTCCCTACGAGCAGTACTTC | TRBD1 | TRBJ2-7 | TRBV18 | NA
CASSHPSGTGGYEQYF | TGCGCCAGCAGCCATCCGTCCGGGACAGGGGGCTACGAGCAGTACTTC | TRBD1 | TRBJ2-7 | TRBV4-1 | NA
CASSVGLGESTDTQYF | TGTGCCAGCAGCGTAGGCTTGGGAGAAAGCACAGATACGCAGTATTTT | NA | TRBJ2-3 | TRBV9 | NA
CASSFHNNGNQPQHF | TGTGCCAGCAGCTTTCATAATAACGGGAATCAGCCCCAGCATTTT | NA | TRBJ1-5 | TRBV5-6 | NA
CASRSGGGEKLFF | TGTGCCAGCAGGTCAGGGGGCGGAGAAAAACTGTTTTTT | TRBD1 | TRBJ1-4 | TRBV12-3/TRBV12-4 | once
CASSEPDRIEVDTQYF | TGTGCCAGCAGTGAACCTGACAGAATAGAGGTAGATACGCAGTATTTT | NA | TRBJ2-3 | TRBV2 | NA
CASPGQYSSYEQYF | TGTGCCAGCCCGGGACAGTATAGCTCCTACGAGCAGTACTTC | NA | TRBJ2-7 | TRBV12-1 | NA
CASSQARSLAGGYNEQFF | TGCGCCAGCAGCCAAGCCCGATCTTTGGCGGGGGGGTACAATGAGCAGTTCTTC | TRBD2 | TRBJ2-1 | TRBV4-1 | NA
CASSQGGILNEQFF | TGTGCCAGCAGCCAAGGCGGGATTTTGAATGAGCAGTTCTTC | NA | TRBJ2-1 | TRBV14 | NA
CASRAGPGLSNTEAFF | TGCGCCAGCAGAGCGGGTCCGGGACTATCGAACACTGAAGCTTTCTTT | NA | TRBJ1-1 | TRBV5-1 | NA
CASSLKGVPEAFF | TGTGCCAGCAGCTTGAAGGGGGTCCCCGAAGCTTTCTTT | NA | TRBJ1-1 | TRBV5-4 | few
CASSDHPTVATNEKLFF | TGTGCCAGCAGCGACCATCCCACAGTTGCAACTAATGAAAAACTGTTTTTT | NA | TRBJ1-4 | TRBV9 | NA
CATRQGVQETQYF | TGTGCCACAAGACAGGGGGTACAAGAGACCCAGTACTTC | TRBD1 | TRBJ2-5 | TRBV2 | NA
CATSDLRATGWGYTF | TGTGCCACCAGTGATTTGCGGGCGACAGGGTGGGGCTACACCTTC | TRBD1 | TRBJ1-2 | TRBV24-1 | NA
CASTRGGAGADTQYF | TGTGCCAGTACGAGAGGGGGGGCAGGCGCAGATACGCAGTATTTT | NA | TRBJ2-3 | TRBV9 | NA
CAWSTVTSGRDGDTQYF | TGTGCCTGGAGTACTGTGACTAGCGGGAGAGACGGAGATACGCAGTATTTT | TRBD2 | TRBJ2-3 | TRBV30 | few
CASSLTEQGAYEQYF | TGTGCCAGCAGTTTAACTGAACAGGGAGCCTACGAGCAGTACTTC | NA | TRBJ2-7 | TRBV27 | NA
CASNKGQGSYNEQFF | TGTGCCAGCAACAAAGGACAGGGTTCCTACAATGAGCAGTTCTTC | TRBD1 | TRBJ2-1 | TRBV5-4 | NA
CASSLVNLGQGQETQYF | TGTGCCAGCAGCTTAGTGAACTTAGGACAGGGCCAAGAGACCCAGTACTTC | TRBD1 | TRBJ2-5 | TRBV11-2 | NA
CATYDSYEQYF | TGTGCCACCTACGACTCCTACGAGCAGTACTTC | NA | TRBJ2-7 | TRBV10-3 | NA
CASSTTTGIGEKLFF | TGTGCCAGCAGCACAACAACAGGAATAGGAGAAAAACTGTTTTTT | NA | TRBJ1-4 | TRBV5-4 | NA
CASSPGSGRNTGELFF | TGTGCCAGCAGCCCTGGGTCAGGGCGAAACACCGGGGAGCTGTTTTTT | NA | TRBJ2-2 | TRBV7-2 | NA
CASSEEGLAGDEQFF | TGTGCCAGCAGTGAAGAGGGACTAGCGGGAGATGAGCAGTTCTTC | TRBD2 | TRBJ2-1 | TRBV2 | NA
CASSFPGDTQYF | TGCGCCAGCAGCTTCCCAGGGGATACGCAGTATTTT | NA | TRBJ2-3 | TRBV5-1 | NA
CASSKSDPWAHYEQYF | TGTGCCAGCAGCAAATCGGATCCCTGGGCTCACTACGAGCAGTACTTC | NA | TRBJ2-7 | TRBV21-1 | NA
CASSRGGLAASSYEQYF | TGTGCCAGCAGCCGAGGGGGACTAGCGGCGAGCTCCTACGAGCAGTACTTC | TRBD2 | TRBJ2-7 | TRBV28 | few
CSVEDSASGGESDTQYF | TGCAGCGTTGAAGATTCCGCCTCGGGAGGAGAGTCAGATACGCAGTATTTT | TRBD2 | TRBJ2-3 | TRBV29-1 | NA